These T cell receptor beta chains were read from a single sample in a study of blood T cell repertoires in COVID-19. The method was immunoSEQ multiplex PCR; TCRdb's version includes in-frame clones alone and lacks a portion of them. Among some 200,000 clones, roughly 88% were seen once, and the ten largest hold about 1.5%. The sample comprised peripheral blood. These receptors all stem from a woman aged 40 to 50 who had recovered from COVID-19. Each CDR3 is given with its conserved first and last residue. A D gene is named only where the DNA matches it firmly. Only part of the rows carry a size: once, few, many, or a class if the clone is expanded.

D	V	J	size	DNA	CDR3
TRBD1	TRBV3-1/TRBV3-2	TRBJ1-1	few	TGTGCCAGCAGCGAACAGGGGGCACCGGGTACTGAAGCTTTCTTT	CASSEQGAPGTEAFF
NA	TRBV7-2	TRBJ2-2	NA	TGTGCCAGCAGCTTGTTGACGGGGGTCGGTGCCGGGGAGCTGTTTTTT	CASSLLTGVGAGELFF
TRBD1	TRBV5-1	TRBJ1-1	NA	TGCGCCAGCAGCGTCCAGACAGGGGGCAACACTGAAGCTTTCTTT	CASSVQTGGNTEAFF
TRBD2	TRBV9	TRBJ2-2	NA	TGTGCCAGCAGCCCAAGCGGGGGGGATAACACCGGGGAGCTGTTTTTT	CASSPSGGDNTGELFF
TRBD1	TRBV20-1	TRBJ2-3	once	TGCAGTGCTAGTGAGGGGACAGGAGATACGCAGTATTTT	CSASEGTGDTQYF
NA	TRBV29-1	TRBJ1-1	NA	TGCAGCGTTGTTCGGGAAAGGGAAGCTTTCTTT	CSVVREREAFF
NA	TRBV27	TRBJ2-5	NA	TGTGCCAGCAGTCCCCGGGAGCGAGAGACCCAGTACTTC	CASSPRERETQYF
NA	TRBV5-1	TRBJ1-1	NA	TGCGCCAGCAGCTTGAACACGGGGAGCACTGAAGCTTTCTTT	CASSLNTGSTEAFF
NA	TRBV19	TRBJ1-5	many	TGTGCCAGTAGTATCTCCGGGAGGGGTAGGTATCAGCCCCAGCATTTT	CASSISGRGRYQPQHF
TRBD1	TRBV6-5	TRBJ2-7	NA	TGTGCCAGCAGTTACCGGGACAGGGAATACGAGCAGTACTTC	CASSYRDREYEQYF
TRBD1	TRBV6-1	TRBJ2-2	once	TGTGCCAGCAGTGAACGACAGGGATCCACCGGGGAGCTGTTTTTT	CASSERQGSTGELFF
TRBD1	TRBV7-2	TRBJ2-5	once	TGTGCCAGCAGCACCCGAGGACAGGGCCCCAAAGAGACCCAGTACTTC	CASSTRGQGPKETQYF
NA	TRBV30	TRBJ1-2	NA	TGTGCCTGGAGTGCGGGACTTCAGGGCTACACCTTC	CAWSAGLQGYTF
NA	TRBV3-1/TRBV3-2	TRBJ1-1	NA	TGTGCCAGCAGCTCTTCGCGAAATAGAGCTTTCTTT	CASSSSRNRAFF
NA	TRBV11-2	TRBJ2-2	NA	TGTGCCAGCAGCTTAGACCCGGGCACCGGGGAGCTGTTTTTT	CASSLDPGTGELFF
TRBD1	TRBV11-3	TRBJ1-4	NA	TGTGCCAGCAGCGACCAGACAGGGGGCGCGGTTGAAAAACTGTTTTTT	CASSDQTGGAVEKLFF
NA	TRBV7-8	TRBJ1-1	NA	TGTGCCAGCAGCTTAGTAGGGGGTGGTTCTGTGTGGACTGAAGCTTTCTTT	CASSLVGGGSVWTEAFF
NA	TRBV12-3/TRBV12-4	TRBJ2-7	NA	TGTGCCAGCAGTTTGACAGATACCTACGAGCAGTACTTC	CASSLTDTYEQYF
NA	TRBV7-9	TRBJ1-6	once	TGTGCCAGCCCCTCTGGTGCGCTCCAGGAGGGTTCACCCCTCCACTTT	CASPSGALQEGSPLHF
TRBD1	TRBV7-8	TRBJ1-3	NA	TGTGCCAGCAGCCGGGGACAGGGGTCTGGAAACACCATATATTTT	CASSRGQGSGNTIYF
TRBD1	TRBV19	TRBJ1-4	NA	TGTGCCAGTGAATCGGGACAGGTTGCAACTAATGAAAAACTGTTTTTT	CASESGQVATNEKLFF
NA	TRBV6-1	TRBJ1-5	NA	TGTGCCAGCAGTGAATTGAGTAGAGGGTTTCAGCCCCAGCATTTT	CASSELSRGFQPQHF
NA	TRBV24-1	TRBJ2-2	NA	TGTGCCACCAGTGACTCCTCGGACACCGGGGAGCTGTTTTTT	CATSDSSDTGELFF
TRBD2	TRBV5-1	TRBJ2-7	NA	TGCGCCAGCAGCTCGGACCCTAGCGGGGGGGACGAGCAGTACTTC	CASSSDPSGGDEQYF
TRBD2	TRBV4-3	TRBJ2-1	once	TGCGCCAGCAGCCAAGTAGGTGGGATAGCGGGGGGTTTAAATGAGCAGTTCTTC	CASSQVGGIAGGLNEQFF
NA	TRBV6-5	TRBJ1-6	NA	TGTGCCAGCAGTTACGGGGGGACCTATAATTCACCCCTCCACTTT	CASSYGGTYNSPLHF
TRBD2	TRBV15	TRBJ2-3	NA	TGTGCCACCGGAGGGCCCAGCGGGGGAGTAGATACGCAGTATTTT	CATGGPSGGVDTQYF
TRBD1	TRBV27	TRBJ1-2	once	TGTGCCAGCCGCCGATCCGGACAGGGCAAAGGCTACACCTTC	CASRRSGQGKGYTF
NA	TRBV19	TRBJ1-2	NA	TGTGCCAGTAAGGTGACAGCCTCTAACTATGGCTACACCTTC	CASKVTASNYGYTF
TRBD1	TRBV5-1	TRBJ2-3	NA	TGCGCCAGCAGCAGCTACAGGGGGACTAGCACAGATACGCAGTATTTT	CASSSYRGTSTDTQYF
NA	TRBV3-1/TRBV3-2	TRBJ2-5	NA	TGTGCCAGCAGCCAAGGTGGCCTAGAGACCCAGTACTTC	CASSQGGLETQYF
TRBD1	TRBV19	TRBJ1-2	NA	TGTGCCAGTAGTAAAACCGGACAGGGGTTAGATGGCTACACCTTC	CASSKTGQGLDGYTF
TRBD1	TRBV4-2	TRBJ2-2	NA	TGTGCCAGCAGCGGGACAGTTAACACCGGGGAGCTGTTTTTT	CASSGTVNTGELFF
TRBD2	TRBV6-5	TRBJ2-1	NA	TGTGCCAGCAGTTATGATAGCGGGGGGGCTATAAATGAGCAGTTCTTC	CASSYDSGGAINEQFF
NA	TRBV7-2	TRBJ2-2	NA	TGTGCCAGCAGCTTAGGCAGGGTGCACACCGGGGAGCTGTTTTTT	CASSLGRVHTGELFF
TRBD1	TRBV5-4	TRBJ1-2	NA	TGTGCCAGCAGCATCCCACAGGGGGACTATGGCTACACCTTC	CASSIPQGDYGYTF
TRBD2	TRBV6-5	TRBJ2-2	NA	TGTGCCAGCAGGGGACTAGCGGGGGCTACCGGGGAGCTGTTTTTT	CASRGLAGATGELFF